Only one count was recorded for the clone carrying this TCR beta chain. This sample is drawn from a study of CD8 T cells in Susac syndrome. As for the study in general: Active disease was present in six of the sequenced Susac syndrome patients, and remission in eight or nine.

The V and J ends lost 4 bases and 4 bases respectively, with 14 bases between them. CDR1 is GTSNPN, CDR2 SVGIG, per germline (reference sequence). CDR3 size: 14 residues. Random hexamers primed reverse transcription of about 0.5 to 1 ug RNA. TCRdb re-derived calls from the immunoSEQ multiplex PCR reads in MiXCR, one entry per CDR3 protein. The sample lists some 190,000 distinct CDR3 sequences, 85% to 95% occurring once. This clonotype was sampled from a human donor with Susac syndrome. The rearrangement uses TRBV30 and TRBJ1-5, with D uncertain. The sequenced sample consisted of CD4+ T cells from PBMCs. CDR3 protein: CAWTRVGMNQPQHF. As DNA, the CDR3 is TGTGCCTGGACACGTGTGGGCATGAATCAGCCCCAGCATTTT.